This entry lists 15 T cell receptor beta chains sequenced from one sample in a study of beta chain features in type 1 diabetes. Study-wide results and caveats: There was a moderate but significant shortening of TCRB CDR3s in all four CD4+ subsets of Type 1 diabetes patients.

Of the isolated RNA, all was reverse transcribed, and so the sequenced material was expressed TCRB transcripts. Method: immunoSEQ multiplex PCR; TCRdb's copy keeps in-frame clones and lacks some. Among approximately 250,000 clones listed, roughly 25% were seen once. No cognate antigen is known for these TCRs. The specimen sequenced was naive CD4+ T cells from blood. These receptors came from a woman between 25 and 40 years old with type 1 diabetes.

The chain combines TRBV7-3 with TRBJ2-2, with TRBD2 identical over 8 bases. The length of the CDR3 is 15 residues. With V trimmed by 8 bases and J by 4 bases, 9 bases remained unmatched. The germline V gene has CDR1 SGHTA and CDR2 FQGTGA. In DNA, the CDR3 is TGTGCCAGCGGGACGGGGACTAGACTCACCGGGGAGCTGTTTTTT. Its translation: CASGTGTRLTGELFF.

This clone was seen a few times. The chain has TRBV14 and TRBJ2-3, with D perhaps matching TRBD2 (6 bases). Trimming left V 5 bases short and J 2 bases short, with 11 bases between. Germline CDR1 SGHDN, CDR2 FVKESK. The CDR3 has 14 residues. CDR3 sequence (DNA): TGTGCCAGCAGCTGGGACTCCTACACAGATACGCAGTATTTT. Amino acids: CASSWDSYTDTQYF.

CDR3 DNA sequence: TGCGCCAGCAGCCCAGTGCGGGCGGGAGTAGGCAATGAGCAGTTCTTC. Its protein product is CASSPVRAGVGNEQFF. This chain links TRBV4-1 with TRBJ2-1; the match to TRBD2 covers 7 bases. The CDR3 length is 16 residues. Germline trimming cut 4 bases from V and 6 bases from J; bases unmatched to any gene: 12. Germline-derived CDR1 and CDR2 are MGHRA and YSYEKL.

This clone was counted only a few times. V gene TRBV27 combines with J gene TRBJ2-7; D is unresolved. The germline V gene has CDR1 MNHEY and CDR2 SMNVEV (reference sequence). V was trimmed by 5 bases and J by 4 bases, leaving 15 bases between them. There are 14 residues in the CDR3. This chain's CDR3 is CASSPLELDYEQYF. The DNA for the CDR3 is TGTGCCAGCAGTCCCCTAGAACTTGATTACGAGCAGTACTTC.

In this sample, this clone turned up a few times. V and J are TRBV30 and TRBJ1-2; 7 nucleotides match TRBD1. In germline, CDR1 is GTSNPN, CDR2 SVGIG (reference sequence). CDR3 length: 13 amino acids. Trimming removed 3 bases from V and 8 bases from J; junction bases left unmatched: 9. CDR3 loop: CAWSHRDSSGYTF. The DNA for the CDR3 is TGTGCCTGGAGCCATAGGGACAGCTCGGGCTACACCTTC.

V and J are TRBV4-2 and TRBJ2-5; TRBD2 agrees at 7 bases. Germline values: CDR1 LGHNA, CDR2 YNFKEQ. V lost 4 bases to trimming and J lost 3 bases; unmatched junction nucleotides: 2. CDR3 length: 13 residues. The CDR3 DNA reads as TGTGCCAGCAGCCTGGGGACTAAAGAGACCCAGTACTTC. As protein: CASSLGTKETQYF.

The chain is built from TRBV27 and TRBJ1-1; weak D call: TRBD1 (5 bases). This CDR3 spans 13 amino acids. Trimming removed 5 bases at V and 6 bases at J, with 13 bases between. The germline V gene has CDR1 MNHEY and CDR2 SMNVEV (reference sequence). The CDR3 sequence: CASSANGHAEAFF. The CDR3 region has the DNA TGTGCCAGCAGTGCCAACGGACACGCTGAAGCTTTCTTT.

This clone was seen a handful of times. The V gene is TRBV15, the J gene TRBJ1-3; no clear D. Germline V lookup: CDR1 LNHNV, CDR2 YYDKDF (reference sequence). The CDR3 totals 14 residues. V was clipped by 2 bases and J by 4 bases, with 9 bases between them. DNA for the CDR3: TGTGCCACCAGCAGACCGGGTGCGGGAAACACCATATATTTT. This translates into CATSRPGAGNTIYF.

CDR3 sequence reads: CASRRGPTGGAGQPQHF. The CDR3 DNA reads as TGTGCCAGTAGGAGGGGTCCCACAGGGGGCGCCGGTCAGCCCCAGCATTTT. The chain employs TRBV19 and TRBJ1-5; 9 bases fit TRBD1. The CDR3 is 17 residues long. CDR1 and CDR2 (germline): LNHDA, SQIVND (reference sequence). With 6 bases clipped from V and 6 bases from J, the junction kept 15 bases outside the gene matches.

This chain connects TRBV14 to TRBJ2-1, with 12 nucleotides matching TRBD2. With 4 bases clipped from V and 15 bases from J, the junction kept 7 bases outside the gene matches. The CDR3 is 13 residues long. CDR1 SGHDN and CDR2 FVKESK come from the germline V gene. The CDR3 coding sequence is TGTGCCAGCAGCCCGCGGACTAGCGGGATTGCGTTCTTC. Translated, it gives CASSPRTSGIAFF.

This chain links TRBV5-1 with TRBJ2-1, with 13 bases aligning to TRBD2. With V trimmed by 4 bases and J by 9 bases, 10 bases remained unmatched. Germline V CDR1 and CDR2: SGHRS, YFSETQ. The CDR3 sequence is 16 residues long. In DNA form, the CDR3 reads TGCGCCAGCAGCGGTACACTAGCGGGAGGGCCGGGTGAGCAGTTCTTC. This encodes CASSGTLAGGPGEQFF.

This clone has just a few counts. The sample holds other DNA sequences that translate to the same CDR3. The chain recombines TRBV20-1 with TRBJ2-5; D is ambiguous. The CDR3 is made up of 10 amino acids. Germline values: CDR1 DFQATT, CDR2 SNEGSKA (reference sequence). Between the trimmed V and J ends, which lost 6 bases and 1 base, there was a span of 3 bases. For the CDR3, the DNA is TGCAGTGCAGCCCAAGAGACCCAGTACTTC. This sequence encodes CSAAQETQYF.

CDR3 protein: CAGSTRQGPQETQYF. The CDR3, as DNA: TGTGCCGGAAGTACGAGACAGGGACCCCAAGAGACCCAGTACTTC. The genes are TRBV7-9 and TRBJ2-5; 7 bases map to TRBD1. The length of the CDR3 is 15 residues. V lost 11 bases, J lost 1 base, and 13 bases stayed unmatched. The V gene's germline CDR1 is SEHNR and CDR2 FQNEAQ (reference sequence).

The V and J genes are TRBV28 and TRBJ2-6, with D possibly matching TRBD1 (5 bases). Per the germline V gene, CDR1 is MDHEN and CDR2 is SYDVKM. The V end lost 5 bases, the J end lost 0 bases, and 20 bases lay between the germline ends. CDR3 length equals 19 residues. The CDR3 spells CASSPTRQLLHSGANVLTF. The CDR3 nucleotides are TGTGCCAGCAGTCCAACACGACAGCTTCTTCACTCTGGGGCCAACGTCCTGACTTTC.

The gene calls are TRBV19 and TRBJ2-3, with TRBD1 matching 8 bases. After removal of 6 bases from V and 3 bases from J, the junction contained 8 bases not matched to a gene. The CDR3 contains 15 residues. Germline V CDR1 and CDR2: LNHDA, SQIVND (reference sequence). The CDR3 region has the DNA TGTGCCAGTAGGGAAAGCCGGGACAGGACAGATACGCAGTATTTT. This gives the protein CASRESRDRTDTQYF.